Shown below are 6 T cell receptor beta chains from a single sample sequenced in a study of identical twins. TCRdb re-derived calls from the 5' RACE reads in MiXCR, one entry per CDR3 protein. The sample lists more than 400,000 distinct CDR3 sequences; around 15% were seen once. This sample also belongs to another study, concerning yellow fever vaccine responses in identical twins.

The sequenced material came from CD4+ T cells sorted from blood. Receptors originate from a woman younger than 35 in good health.

The sample holds many counts of this clonotype. The V call is TRBV5-1, the J call TRBJ2-3; D is perhaps TRBD1 (6 bases). V lost 3 bases and J 5 bases, leaving 13 bases between the germline ends. CDR1 and CDR2 (germline): SGHRS, YFSETQ. The CDR3 is made up of 14 amino acids. In DNA, the CDR3 is TGCGCCAGCAGCTCCAAACAGGGTTTAGATACGCAGTATTTT. This codes for CASSSKQGLDTQYF.

The chain combines TRBV29-1 with TRBJ1-1; no reliable D call. Germline V gives CDR1 SQVTM, CDR2 ANQGSEA. The CDR3 has 13 amino acids. V lost 2 bases to trimming and J lost 1 base, with 8 bases between them. In nucleotides, the CDR3 is TGCAGCGTTGAACGGGCTGGGAACACTGAAGCTTTCTTT. Its protein is CSVERAGNTEAFF.

This sequence joins TRBV25-1 and TRBJ2-1, with TRBD2 matching over 7 bases. This CDR3 region has 13 residues. J was trimmed by 6 bases and V by 7 bases; bases with no gene match: 6. Germline CDR1 MGHDK, CDR2 SYGVNS. In nucleotides, the CDR3 is TGTGCCAGCACCGAGGGGAGGGGCAATGAGCAGTTCTTC. This gives the protein CASTEGRGNEQFF. Using reference TRBV25-1 and TRBJ2-1 for the parts outside the CDR3, the full variable domain is EADIYQTPRYLVIGTGKKITLECSQTMGHDKMYWYQQDPGMELHLIHYSYGVNSTEKGDLSSESTVSRIRTEHFPLTLESARPSHTSQYLCASTEGRGNEQFFGPGTRLTVL.

The table lists this clonotype with a few counts. This chain joins TRBV6-5 and TRBJ2-4; D might be TRBD1 or TRBD2, each matching 5 bases. V lost 3 bases and J lost 0, with 12 bases in between. CDR3 size: 16 residues. The germline CDR1 and CDR2 sequences are MNHEY and SVGAGI. The CDR3 DNA is TGTGCCAGCAGTTATTCGGGGCCGGGAGCCAAAAACATTCAGTACTTC. Protein: CASSYSGPGAKNIQYF.

This clonotype was seen a few times. The V gene is TRBV10-3, the J gene TRBJ2-3; TRBD1 matches 7 bases. The CDR3 has 13 amino acids. Losses at the gene ends were 6 bases for V and 1 base for J; bases not matched to a gene: 1. Germline V gene data show CDR1 as ENHRY and CDR2 as SYGVKD. CDR3 sequence reads: CAISQGGTDTQYF. CDR3 in DNA: TGTGCCATCAGCCAGGGGGGCACAGATACGCAGTATTTT.

The chain links TRBV7-2 to TRBJ2-1; 9 bases are a match to TRBD2. The CDR3 runs 17 residues. CDR1 and CDR2 from the germline V gene are SGHTA and FQGNSA. The V and J ends lost 2 bases and 5 bases, in that order; junction bases with no gene match: 10. The CDR3 sequence is CASSLFTFSGGHNEQFF. The CDR3 DNA follows: TGTGCCAGCAGCTTATTTACGTTTAGCGGGGGTCACAATGAGCAGTTCTTC.